A single sample is the source of the 11 T cell receptor beta chains below, sequenced in a study of OX40 agonist ivuxolimab in advanced cancers. Generated by immunoSEQ multiplex PCR, the TCRdb table keeps only in-frame clones and is missing some. This sample has about 62,000 clones; around 85% occur once, and the top ten carry around 3.8%. Sequenced here: CD4+ or CD8+ T cells sorted from blood, sampled in a trial of the OX40 agonist ivuxolimab. The receptors were gathered from an adult with an advanced solid tumor such as melanoma, head and neck, liver or kidney cancer.

The rearrangement uses TRBV4-2 and TRBJ1-1; 7 positions agree with TRBD1. Germline CDR1 reads LGHNA; CDR2 reads YNFKEQ. The CDR3 is 14 residues long. After removal of 3 bases from V and 4 bases from J, the junction contained 5 bases not matched to a gene. The CDR3 bases are TGTGCCAGCAGCCACCCTCGACAGGGCACTGAAGCTTTCTTT. Translated, it gives CASSHPRQGTEAFF.

This chain links TRBV6-1 with TRBJ2-7; D gene uncertain. The CDR3 runs 15 residues. Germline assignment: CDR1 MNHNS and CDR2 SASEGT. The V gene lost 4 bases and the J gene lost 0 bases, with 13 bases spanning the gap. CDR3 sequence: CASSVLRMVSYEQYF. The CDR3 DNA reads TGTGCCAGCAGTGTTTTGAGGATGGTCTCCTACGAGCAGTACTTC.

The chain employs TRBV5-1 and TRBJ2-3; D unresolved. Trimming removed 4 bases at V and 0 bases at J, with 12 bases between. The CDR3 length is 15 residues. From germline, CDR1 is SGHRS and CDR2 YFSETQ. CDR3 DNA: TGCGCCAGCAGCCTTCAGGCCTCTAGCACAGATACGCAGTATTTT. Amino acid sequence: CASSLQASSTDTQYF.

The V call is TRBV5-1, the J call TRBJ2-1, with a tentative D call TRBD2 (5 bases). Trimming stripped 4 bases from V and 1 base from J, with 9 bases between. Germline CDR1 is SGHRS and CDR2 is YFSETQ. CDR3 length: 14 residues. CDR3 DNA sequence: TGCGCCAGCAGCGGGAGACAATCCTACAATGAGCAGTTCTTC. Its translation: CASSGRQSYNEQFF. The whole variable domain, remainder taken from reference TRBV5-1 and TRBJ2-1, is KAGVTQTPRYLIKTRGQQVTLSCSPISGHRSVSWYQQTPGQGLQFLFEYFSETQRNKGNFPGRFSGRQFSNSRSEMNVSTLELGDSALYLCASSGRQSYNEQFFGPGTRLTVL.

The chain combines TRBV18 with TRBJ2-2, with D tentatively TRBD2 (6 bases). This CDR3 is built from 13 residues. The V gene's germline CDR1 is KGHSH and CDR2 LQKENI. Trimming removed 3 bases from V and 5 bases from J, with 7 bases in between. This CDR3 reads CASSPRGTGELFF. The DNA of the CDR3 is TGTGCCAGCTCACCGCGGGGAACCGGGGAGCTGTTTTTT.

V and J are TRBV28 and TRBJ2-7; either TRBD1 or TRBD2 may supply D (6 bases each). Germline lookup yields CDR1 MDHEN and CDR2 SYDVKM. The CDR3 extends over 14 amino acids. Deletions cut 8 bases from V and 3 bases from J, with 17 bases between. CDR3 residues: CASYPRDNYYEQYF. The CDR3 nucleotides are TGTGCCAGCTACCCGCGGGACAACTACTACGAGCAGTACTTC.

The chain couples TRBV9 to TRBJ2-1; the D gene could be TRBD1 or TRBD2 (7 bases each). The length of the CDR3 is 12 residues. The V and J ends lost 3 bases and 10 bases respectively, with 11 bases between them. The V gene's germline CDR1 is SGDLS and CDR2 YYNGEE. The CDR3 DNA is TGTGCCAGCAGCGCAGGGGGGGAAGAGCAGTTCTTC. Translated, it gives CASSAGGEEQFF. The full variable domain, rest sourced from reference TRBV9 and TRBJ2-1, is DSGVTQTPKHLITATGQRVTLRCSPRSGDLSVYWYQQSLDQGLQFLIQYYNGEERAKGNILERFSAQQFPDLHSELNLSSLELGDSALYFCASSAGGEEQFFGPGTRLTVL.

V gene TRBV19 combines with J gene TRBJ1-5; the D gene is possibly TRBD1 (6 bases). Trimming removed 2 bases at V and 5 bases at J, with 10 bases between. Per germline, CDR1 LNHDA and CDR2 SQIVND (reference sequence). CDR3 size: 14 residues. For the CDR3, the DNA is TGTGCCAGTAGTATATGGGGGGCCGATCAGCCCCAGCATTTT. Protein sequence: CASSIWGADQPQHF.

This sequence joins TRBV7-3 and TRBJ2-5; possibly TRBD2 for D (5 bases). CDR3 length: 16 amino acids. V was shortened by 1 base and J by 1 base, with 13 bases between the two germline ends. Germline CDR1 is SGHTA and CDR2 is FQGTGA. CDR3 sequence reads: CASSLNSGGTQETQYF. For the CDR3, the DNA is TGTGCCAGCAGCTTAAACTCAGGAGGCACCCAAGAGACCCAGTACTTC.

The chain uses TRBV2 and TRBJ2-1; 14 nucleotides match TRBD2. Trimming removed 5 bases from V and 9 bases from J; junction bases left unmatched: 15. CDR1 is SNHLY and CDR2 is FYNNEI in the germline V gene. The length of the CDR3 is 18 residues. The CDR3 region is CASSTQIVGLAGGREQFF. CDR3 coding DNA: TGTGCCAGCAGTACACAGATCGTCGGACTAGCGGGAGGTCGTGAGCAGTTCTTC.

This chain links TRBV2 with TRBJ2-2, with TRBD1 matching 8 bases. V shed 3 bases, J shed 9 bases, and the junction held 6 bases outside the gene matches. The CDR3 sequence is 14 residues long. Germline V lookup: CDR1 SNHLY, CDR2 FYNNEI. CDR3 nucleotides: TGTGCCAGCAGTGAGTTCAACAGGGGGAGGGAGCTGTTTTTT. As protein: CASSEFNRGRELFF. The whole variable domain, remainder taken from reference TRBV2 and TRBJ2-2, is EPEVTQTPSHQVTQMGQEVILRCVPISNHLYFYWYRQILGQKVEFLVSFYNNEISEKSEIFDDQFSVERPDGSNFTLKIRSTKLEDSAMYFCASSEFNRGRELFFGEGSRLTVL.